This T cell receptor beta chain was sequenced in a study of CD8 T cells in Susac syndrome (dated by TCRdb to about 2019). For context, the study as a whole: Of the Susac syndrome patients who were sequenced, roughly 6 had clinically active disease and eight were in clinical remission. At blood withdrawal, Susac syndrome patients were either therapy-naive, taking corticosteroids (in some cases with IVIg as well), or taking IVIg alone. Repertoire sequencing was used to test whether CD8+ T cell activation and differentiation in Susac syndrome was antigen driven. The investigation overall reported the following: In patients with Susac syndrome, the CD4+ T cell repertoire showed no detectable clonal expansion. The number of individuals in the TCR sequencing and HLA analysis was acknowledged as relatively small.

There are 15 amino acids in the CDR3, from cysteine to phenylalanine inclusive. The kept DNA is CDR3 alone, 45 bases in frame from the first base. Taken from the germline V gene, the CDR1 and CDR2 loops are SGHRS and YFSETQ. Trimming accounts for 4 bases at V and 2 bases at J, while the number of junction bases matched to no gene is 3. This clonotype was observed a handful of times. The specificity of this receptor is unknown. Qualities for individual bases were not recorded, and no much larger clone is one base off. High-throughput TCR beta sequencing profiled peripheral blood CD8+ and CD4+ T cells from healthy donors, Susac syndrome patients and multiple sclerosis patients. Recently defined diagnostic criteria for definite or probable disease were met by the Susac syndrome patients. Bulk CD8+ and CD4+ T cells were purified by magnetic negative isolation, while CD8+ TEMRA cells were enriched using FACS. Blood was collected in EDTA tubes and processed within 24 hours, with PBMCs isolated through density gradient centrifugation. PBMCs destined for TCR sequencing were cryopreserved in liquid nitrogen and later thawed in a 37 °C water bath. A purity of at least 90% was achieved for sorted or isolated CD4+, CD8+ and CD8+ TEMRA cells.

RNA was extracted using the RNeasy kit, and about 0.5 to 1 ug of the RNA was reverse transcribed with random hexamers. The immunoSEQ multiplex PCR assay, which covers 54 Vbeta and 13 Jbeta segments, was used to amplify TCR beta CDR3 regions. PCR amplification bias was corrected using a synthetic template baseline for primer optimization and computational correction. On the authors' methods: Reads were annotated to V, D and J genes according to IMGT and were analyzed with immunoSEQ Analyzer, with only productive sequences retained. To calculate clonality, Shannon entropy was normalized by log2 of the number of productive unique sequences and then subtracted from one. For each patient and control, public and private clones were evaluated among the 100 most prevalent clones. Susac-specific clones were defined as absent from healthy and MS cohorts, over a thousand published viral clones and other ImmuneACCESS disease sequences. The raw public reads went through TCRdb reprocessing: fastp at Q25, MiXCR clone calling, in-frame beta chains kept. CDR3 protein sequences are deduplicated, and each keeps its most common genes and DNA. None of the V and J calls come from the authors' own analysis; TCRdb made them. Here the sample has 210,000 or so distinct CDR3 sequences; about 94% occur a single time. About 0.14% of the sample is taken by the ten largest.

The chain is made from TRBV5-1 and TRBJ1-5; TRBD1 agrees with 10 junctional bases. Sequences were obtained from CD4+ T cells from PBMCs. This TCR was recovered from a human donor with Susac syndrome. In nucleotides, the sequence is TGCGCCAGCAGCAGAGGACAGGGGGGCAATCAGCCCCAGCATTTT. Translated, it gives CASSRGQGGNQPQHF.